A selection of T cell receptor beta chains follows, all from one sample in a study of control samples from healthy donors and cancer patients. Produced via immunoSEQ multiplex PCR; TCRdb's table is partial and in-frame only. The sample holds about 100,000 clones; 88% are singletons and the top ten take 13% to 15%. The sequenced material came from blood. The receptors stem from a man aged 25-40 years in good health. Both conserved end residues are part of each CDR3. The order of the fields is V gene, clone size, J gene, D gene, CDR3 protein, CDR3 DNA. The D gene is left open where the match is weak. The listing skips clone size in some rows; elsewhere it reads once, few, many or a size class.

TRBV11-3	NA	TRBJ1-2	NA	CASSLEWTGRGYGYTF	TGTGCCAGCAGCTTAGAATGGACCGGGAGGGGCTATGGCTACACCTTC
TRBV9	NA	TRBJ1-2	TRBD1	CASSTRQGKGHTF	TGTGCCAGCAGCACCCGACAGGGAAAAGGGCACACCTTC
TRBV5-5	NA	TRBJ2-7	NA	CASSLGLYEQYF	TGTGCCAGCAGCTTAGGGCTCTACGAGCAGTACTTC
TRBV27	NA	TRBJ2-7	NA	CASSPTGGPPYEQYF	TGTGCCAGCAGCCCGACCGGAGGGCCCCCCTACGAGCAGTACTTC
TRBV18	NA	TRBJ2-1	NA	CASLVSLYDYNEQFF	TGTGCCAGTCTAGTAAGCCTTTATGACTACAATGAGCAGTTCTTC
TRBV6-5	NA	TRBJ1-1	TRBD1	CASRQGQANTEAFF	TGTGCCAGCAGGCAGGGACAGGCGAACACTGAAGCTTTCTTT
TRBV6-6	NA	TRBJ2-3	NA	CASSSTAESTDTQYF	TGTGCCAGCAGTTCAACAGCGGAAAGCACAGATACGCAGTATTTT
TRBV12-5	NA	TRBJ2-2	TRBD1	CASGLTGGRINTGELFF	TGTGCTAGTGGTTTGACAGGGGGGCGGATAAACACCGGGGAGCTGTTTTTT
TRBV29-1	once	TRBJ2-5	NA	CSASVGRKEETQYF	TGCAGCGCCTCTGTAGGACGAAAGGAAGAGACCCAGTACTTC
TRBV7-9	NA	TRBJ2-7	TRBD1	CASSSMSDRAYEQYF	TGTGCCAGCAGTTCGATGTCGGACAGGGCCTACGAGCAGTACTTC
TRBV7-9	NA	TRBJ2-1	NA	CASSLSGGYNEQFF	TGTGCCAGCAGCTTAAGTGGCGGCTACAATGAGCAGTTCTTC
TRBV5-6	few	TRBJ1-1	NA	CASSMVLNTEAFF	TGTGCCAGCAGCATGGTCCTGAACACTGAAGCTTTCTTT
TRBV19	NA	TRBJ2-3	NA	CASTPEYTDTQYF	TGTGCCAGTACTCCAGAGTACACAGATACGCAGTATTTT
TRBV5-6	NA	TRBJ1-4	NA	CASSSGRVEKLFF	TGTGCCAGCAGCTCGGGCAGGGTGGAAAAACTGTTTTTT
TRBV3-1/TRBV3-2	NA	TRBJ2-3	NA	CASSFKSGGTDTQYF	TGTGCCAGCAGCTTTAAGAGTGGGGGCACAGATACGCAGTATTTT
TRBV4-1	NA	TRBJ2-7	NA	CASSQGGVYEQYF	TGCGCCAGCAGCCAAGGAGGTGTATACGAGCAGTACTTC
TRBV7-3	NA	TRBJ2-2	TRBD2	CASSVSGRAGTGELFF	TGTGCCAGCAGCGTTAGCGGGAGGGCTGGCACCGGGGAGCTGTTTTTT
TRBV19	NA	TRBJ2-5	NA	CASSWGSETQYF	TGTGCCAGTAGTTGGGGCTCGGAGACCCAGTACTTC
TRBV19	NA	TRBJ1-1	NA	CASSTATDKNTEAFF	TGTGCCAGTAGTACAGCCACCGACAAGAACACTGAAGCTTTCTTT
TRBV11-2	NA	TRBJ2-1	TRBD2	CASSFAGTSGRGPYNEQFF	TGTGCCAGCAGCTTCGCCGGGACTAGCGGGAGAGGGCCCTACAATGAGCAGTTCTTC
TRBV30	few	TRBJ1-5	NA	CAWSVGPGAQPQHF	TGTGCCTGGAGTGTAGGCCCGGGAGCCCAGCCCCAGCATTTT
TRBV25-1	NA	TRBJ1-5	NA	CASSADRTNQPQHF	TGTGCCAGCAGTGCTGACAGAACTAATCAGCCCCAGCATTTT
TRBV30	few	TRBJ2-5	TRBD2	CAWTQLAGGETQYF	TGTGCCTGGACTCAACTAGCGGGAGGAGAGACCCAGTACTTC
TRBV4-1	NA	TRBJ2-1	NA	CASSQVTGFYNEQFF	TGCGCCAGCAGCCAAGTAACAGGGTTCTACAATGAGCAGTTCTTC
TRBV6-5	NA	TRBJ2-7	NA	CASSLDEGYEQYF	TGTGCCAGCAGTCTGGACGAGGGCTACGAGCAGTACTTC
TRBV11-2	NA	TRBJ2-3	TRBD2	CASSLEGLAGGTDTQYF	TGTGCCAGCAGCTTAGAAGGCCTAGCGGGAGGGACAGATACGCAGTATTTT
TRBV28	NA	TRBJ2-7	TRBD2	CASSSGTTREQYF	TGTGCCAGCAGTTCCGGGACTACTCGCGAGCAGTACTTC
TRBV4-1	NA	TRBJ1-1	NA	CASSQDPQGSIWGEAFF	TGCGCCAGCAGCCAAGATCCCCAGGGGTCAATCTGGGGTGAAGCTTTCTTT
TRBV14	NA	TRBJ1-4	NA	CASSLREGTLLFF	TGTGCCAGCAGCCTCCGCGAAGGGACTTTACTGTTTTTT
TRBV27	once	TRBJ2-6	NA	CASSFFETTGANVLTF	TGTGCCAGCAGTTTTTTCGAGACAACTGGGGCCAACGTCCTGACTTTC
TRBV6-2/TRBV6-3	NA	TRBJ2-1	TRBD2	CASSYPVGLAVDNEQFF	TGTGCCAGCAGTTACCCTGTAGGACTAGCGGTTGACAATGAGCAGTTCTTC
TRBV18	once	TRBJ2-5	TRBD1	CASSPGTGKETQYF	TGTGCCAGCTCACCCGGGACAGGCAAAGAGACCCAGTACTTC
TRBV25-1	NA	TRBJ2-4	NA	CASSASRGIQYF	TGTGCCAGCAGTGCGTCCAGGGGAATTCAGTACTTC
TRBV7-3	NA	TRBJ2-1	TRBD2	CASSHSSGNEQFF	TGTGCCAGCAGCCACAGTAGCGGGAATGAGCAGTTCTTC
TRBV12-5	once	TRBJ2-1	NA	CASGSSTNEQFF	TGTGCTAGTGGCTCCTCGACCAATGAGCAGTTCTTC
TRBV7-7	NA	TRBJ2-1	NA	CASSPWAKGTGEQFF	TGTGCCAGCAGCCCCTGGGCCAAGGGGACGGGCGAGCAGTTCTTC
TRBV7-9	NA	TRBJ2-7	TRBD2	CASSFGAGNYEQYF	TGTGCCAGCAGCTTTGGAGCGGGGAACTACGAGCAGTACTTC
TRBV7-9	NA	TRBJ1-2	TRBD1	CASSHISTGVSNYGYTF	TGTGCCAGCAGCCACATTAGTACAGGGGTTTCTAACTATGGCTACACCTTC
TRBV6-4	NA	TRBJ2-7	NA	CASGETRPYEQYF	TGTGCCAGCGGAGAGACTCGACCCTACGAGCAGTACTTC
TRBV29-1	NA	TRBJ2-7	TRBD1	CSVRQGAGYEQYF	TGCAGCGTCCGACAGGGGGCCGGGTACGAGCAGTACTTC
TRBV7-9	once	TRBJ1-1	NA	CASSPGGLVNTEAFF	TGTGCCAGCAGCCCCGGGGGCTTAGTGAACACTGAAGCTTTCTTT